Listed here are 30 T cell receptor beta chains from one sample, sequenced in a study of T cells in tuberculosis. The protocol was immunoSEQ multiplex PCR, while the TCRdb copy is restricted to in-frame clones and leaves out a portion. The data contain roughly 28,000 clones, 80% to 95% of them singletons. The specimen sequenced was PBMCs. These receptors all come from a donor between 10 and 29 years old with latent tuberculosis or without tuberculosis infection.

In its sample, this clone was seen once. The CDR3 spells CASSQAGTSQIDTQYF. The CDR3 DNA reads as TGCGCCAGCAGCCAAGCCGGGACTAGCCAGATAGATACGCAGTATTTT. The V call is TRBV4-3, the J call TRBJ2-3; TRBD2 matches 9 bases. Germline V gene sequence: CDR1 LGHNA, CDR2 YSLEER. The J segment lost 5 bases and the V segment lost 1 base, leaving 7 bases of the junction unmatched. The CDR3 has 16 amino acids.

This clone occurred a few times. The chain employs TRBV5-1 and TRBJ2-7; 7 bases align to TRBD2. Germline V lookup: CDR1 SGHRS, CDR2 YFSETQ. This CDR3 contains 13 residues. The ends lost 4 bases at V and 3 bases at J; junction bases unmatched: 4. CDR3 region: CASSPTSLYEQYF. The CDR3 nucleotides are TGCGCCAGCAGCCCGACTAGCCTCTACGAGCAGTACTTC.

This chain connects TRBV19 to TRBJ2-7; 12 bases match TRBD2. This CDR3 has 14 residues. Germline V gives CDR1 LNHDA, CDR2 SQIVND (reference sequence). After removal of 5 bases from V and 2 bases from J, the junction contained 1 base not matched to a gene. The CDR3, as DNA: TGTGCCAGTAGTCGGACTAGCGGGGCCTACGAGCAGTACTTC. Translating gives CASSRTSGAYEQYF.

This chain links TRBV2 with TRBJ1-1; D is unresolved. Deletions cut 4 bases from V and 0 bases from J, with 6 bases between. This CDR3 is built from 13 residues. Germline V gene lookup returns CDR1 SNHLY and CDR2 FYNNEI. CDR3 in DNA: TGTGCCAGCAGTGGCGAACTGAACACTGAAGCTTTCTTT. Translating gives CASSGELNTEAFF.

This chain links TRBV9 with TRBJ2-3, with 7 bases fitting TRBD2. This CDR3 spans 16 amino acids. Per germline, CDR1 SGDLS and CDR2 YYNGEE. The trim removed 0 bases at V and 2 bases at J, leaving 6 bases unmatched. The CDR3 is CASSVGVSGFTDTQYF. CDR3 bases: TGTGCCAGCAGCGTAGGGGTTAGCGGGTTCACAGATACGCAGTATTTT.

The chain employs TRBV19 and TRBJ2-7; possibly TRBD1 for D (6 bases). The CDR3 contains 15 residues. Trimming removed 3 bases from V and 5 bases from J, with 17 bases in between. Germline assignment: CDR1 LNHDA and CDR2 SQIVND (reference sequence). The CDR3 here is CASSIRGSGVDEQYF. CDR3 nucleotide sequence: TGTGCCAGTAGTATCAGGGGCAGTGGAGTAGACGAGCAGTACTTC.

The CDR3 region is CASSQVSQWTEAFF. The DNA of the CDR3 is TGCGCCAGCAGCCAAGTCTCCCAGTGGACTGAAGCTTTCTTT. The chain uses TRBV4-1 and TRBJ1-1; D remains ambiguous. The ends were cut back, 1 base at V and 5 bases at J, with 11 bases in the middle. The CDR3 sequence is 14 residues long. In germline, CDR1 is MGHRA, CDR2 YSYEKL.

The chain combines TRBV27 with TRBJ2-1, with TRBD1 matching 7 bases. The V gene end was trimmed by 6 bases and the J gene end by 4 bases; junction bases not matched to a gene: 9. This CDR3 is built from 15 residues. Looked up from germline, CDR1 is MNHEY and CDR2 is SMNVEV (reference sequence). The CDR3 bases are TGTGCCAGCAGCACCCGGGACAGACAGTACAATGAGCAGTTCTTC. Protein product: CASSTRDRQYNEQFF.

The chain carries TRBV28 and TRBJ2-5; perhaps TRBD2 as D (5 bases). The germline V gene encodes CDR1 MDHEN and CDR2 SYDVKM. The CDR3 consists of 11 residues. Trimming took 8 bases from V and 5 from J, leaving 9 bases between them. The DNA of the CDR3 is TGTGCCAGCGCCGGGGTCGAGACCCAGTACTTC. This codes for CASAGVETQYF.

Comments on this clone: The identical CDR3 is also encoded by other nucleotide sequences in the sample. The rearrangement joins TRBV18 to TRBJ2-7; maybe TRBD1 (5 bases). V shed 3 bases and J shed 1 base, with 7 bases lying between them. Germline V gives CDR1 KGHSH, CDR2 LQKENI. The CDR3 is 13 amino acids. The CDR3 spells CASSPPGSYEQYF. The CDR3 DNA sequence: TGTGCCAGCTCACCCCCAGGGTCCTACGAGCAGTACTTC.

The genes are TRBV30 and TRBJ2-3; 12 nucleotides line up with TRBD2. J was trimmed by 2 bases and V by 4 bases; bases with no gene match: 4. This CDR3 comprises 15 residues. CDR1 is GTSNPN and CDR2 is SVGIG in the germline V gene (reference sequence). CDR3 protein: CAWTRTSGATDTQYF. CDR3 bases: TGTGCCTGGACGCGGACTAGCGGGGCCACAGATACGCAGTATTTT.

The rearrangement uses TRBV4-1 and TRBJ2-3; weak D call: TRBD2 (6 bases). The CDR3 is made up of 15 amino acids. CDR1 is MGHRA and CDR2 is YSYEKL in the germline V gene. Between the trimmed V and J ends, which lost 1 base and 0 bases, there was a span of 8 bases. This chain's CDR3 is CASSQGGLSTDTQYF. The CDR3, as DNA: TGCGCCAGCAGCCAAGGGGGACTGAGCACAGATACGCAGTATTTT.

This chain uses TRBV5-6 with TRBJ2-7, with 10 bases identical to TRBD1. Germline CDR1 is SGHDT and CDR2 is YYEEEE. The CDR3 consists of 14 residues. Trimming cost V 6 bases and J 5 bases; bases outside gene matches: 8. Written as DNA, the CDR3 is TGTGCCAGCAACTTTCGGGACAGGGGCCACGAGCAGTACTTC. Translated, it gives CASNFRDRGHEQYF.

The chain employs TRBV7-9 and TRBJ2-2; 10 nucleotides align to TRBD2. The V gene end was trimmed by 6 bases and the J gene end by 5 bases; junction bases not matched to a gene: 3. Germline CDR1 reads SEHNR; CDR2 reads FQNEAQ (reference sequence). CDR3 length: 14 amino acids. Written as DNA, the CDR3 is TGTGCCAGCAGTGTAGCGGGGGGAACCGGGGAGCTGTTTTTT. Translating gives CASSVAGGTGELFF.

The CDR3 is CASSGDSGTLQYF. For the CDR3, the DNA is TGTGCCAGCAGTGGGGATAGCGGGACTTTGCAGTACTTC. The rearrangement uses TRBV2 and TRBJ2-7, with 8 bases that match TRBD2. The CDR3 is 13 residues long. V shed 4 bases and J 9 bases; nucleotides not matched to a gene: 8. Looked up from germline, CDR1 is SNHLY and CDR2 is FYNNEI.

This clone was found once. The chain uses TRBV2 and TRBJ2-3; tentative D call: TRBD1 (5 bases). Trimming removed 3 bases from V and 3 bases from J, with 13 bases in between. Germline V gene lookup returns CDR1 SNHLY and CDR2 FYNNEI. The CDR3 has 15 amino acids. CDR3 protein: CASSDADRYTDTQYF. CDR3 bases: TGTGCCAGCAGTGATGCAGACAGATATACAGATACGCAGTATTTT.

The rearrangement uses TRBV4-1 and TRBJ1-6, with D possibly being TRBD1 (6 bases). V lost 3 bases, J lost 4 bases, and 22 bases lay in between. The CDR3 totals 19 residues. The V gene's germline CDR1 is MGHRA and CDR2 YSYEKL. In nucleotides, the CDR3 is TGCGCCAGCAGCCAGGCCTCCGGACAGACCCTACTTTATAATTCACCCCTCCACTTT. Encoded protein: CASSQASGQTLLYNSPLHF.

The chain carries TRBV6-5 and TRBJ1-1; no clear D. CDR3 length equals 15 residues. Germline V gene data show CDR1 as MNHEY and CDR2 as SVGAGI. V was trimmed by 7 bases and J by 0 bases, leaving 15 bases between them. The CDR3 region has the DNA TGTGCCAGCACCTCTTCCGCCAACTTGAACACTGAAGCTTTCTTT. Its protein product is CASTSSANLNTEAFF.

The chain joins TRBV7-9 to TRBJ2-1; no clear D. CDR1 SEHNR and CDR2 FQNEAQ come from the germline V gene (reference sequence). CDR3 length: 14 amino acids. V shed 1 base and J shed 6 bases, with 10 bases lying between them. The CDR3 reads CASSLESLGNEQFF. The DNA of the CDR3 is TGTGCCAGCAGCTTAGAGTCGCTAGGCAATGAGCAGTTCTTC.

The rearrangement joins TRBV5-1 to TRBJ2-3; D is possibly TRBD1 (5 bases). The germline CDR1 and CDR2 sequences are SGHRS and YFSETQ. This CDR3 spans 14 amino acids. The germline V and J ends were trimmed by 0 bases and 5 bases, with 10 bases remaining between them. The CDR3 here is CASSLGQRGDTQYF. CDR3 DNA sequence: TGCGCCAGCAGCTTGGGACAGCGAGGAGATACGCAGTATTTT.

This clone is a singleton in its sample. This sequence joins TRBV7-9 and TRBJ1-1, with TRBD1 as a possible D gene (5 bases). This CDR3 region has 15 residues. V was cut by 5 bases and J by 6 bases, with 19 bases left in between. The germline V gene has CDR1 SEHNR and CDR2 FQNEAQ (reference sequence). The CDR3 region is CASSRNQGGPAEAFF. CDR3 nucleotide sequence: TGTGCCAGCAGCCGCAACCAGGGAGGTCCCGCTGAAGCTTTCTTT.

The CDR3 sequence: CASSQLSTNEKLFF. The CDR3 nucleotides read TGTGCCAGCAGCCAACTTTCAACTAATGAAAAACTGTTTTTT. This sequence joins TRBV5-6 and TRBJ1-4; D is ambiguous. Between the trimmed V and J ends, which lost 4 bases and 0 bases, there was a span of 7 bases. In germline, CDR1 is SGHDT, CDR2 YYEEEE. CDR3 length: 14 amino acids.

This clone was observed a handful of times. V is TRBV2 and J is TRBJ2-1; 10 bases match TRBD2. The CDR3 length is 16 residues. After removal of 7 bases from V and 0 bases from J, the junction contained 6 bases not matched to a gene. CDR1 is SNHLY and CDR2 is FYNNEI in the germline V gene. For the CDR3, the DNA is TGTGCCAGCAATGATCAGCGGGGGGGCTCCTACAATGAGCAGTTCTTC. Its translation is CASNDQRGGSYNEQFF.

This chain links TRBV28 with TRBJ1-2, with 8 bases fitting TRBD1. The CDR3 totals 15 residues. J was trimmed by 7 bases and V by 6 bases; bases with no gene match: 13. Germline values: CDR1 MDHEN, CDR2 SYDVKM. The CDR3 loop reads CASRDHTTGGVGYTF. CDR3 nucleotides: TGTGCCAGCAGAGATCATACTACAGGGGGGGTTGGCTACACCTTC.

The chain links TRBV29-1 to TRBJ2-1, with a possible D match to TRBD2 (6 bases). The germline CDR1 and CDR2 sequences are SQVTM and ANQGSEA. This CDR3 has 15 residues. Trimming pared 6 bases from V and 1 base from J, leaving 16 bases between. The CDR3 loop is CSVEPVAESYNEQFF. The CDR3 DNA reads as TGCAGCGTCGAACCCGTAGCGGAGTCCTACAATGAGCAGTTCTTC.

In this sample, this clone turned up once. The chain's CDR3 is CATSSPGGRSNQPQHF. The DNA for the CDR3 is TGTGCCACCAGCAGCCCAGGGGGTAGAAGCAATCAGCCCCAGCATTTT. The chain links TRBV15 to TRBJ1-5, with TRBD1 matching 7 bases. The CDR3 contains 16 residues. The germline CDR1 and CDR2 sequences are LNHNV and YYDKDF (reference sequence). V lost 3 bases and J lost 1; bases outside the gene matches: 6.

The chain combines TRBV10-3 with TRBJ2-2, with 8 bases lining up with TRBD2. The CDR3 sequence is 14 residues long. From germline, CDR1 is ENHRY and CDR2 SYGVKD. V shed 2 bases, J shed 4 bases, and the junction held 0 bases outside the gene matches. The DNA of the CDR3 is TGTGCCATCAGTGAGCGGGGGGGCACCGGGGAGCTGTTTTTT. Protein: CAISERGGTGELFF.

This clone appeared once. The rearrangement joins TRBV28 to TRBJ2-2, with D uncertain. Trimming removed 4 bases at V and 0 bases at J, with 9 bases between. This CDR3 has 15 amino acids. Germline V lookup: CDR1 MDHEN, CDR2 SYDVKM. CDR3 sequence: CASSYIGANTGELFF. CDR3 DNA sequence: TGTGCCAGCAGTTATATCGGAGCGAACACCGGGGAGCTGTTTTTT.

This clone was seen only once. This sequence joins TRBV6-1 and TRBJ2-3, with 7 bases aligning to TRBD2. In germline, CDR1 is MNHNS, CDR2 SASEGT. V was pared by 7 bases and J by 9 bases, with 13 bases of the junction left unmatched. The CDR3 length is 14 residues. The CDR3 DNA sequence: TGTGCCAGCAAGTCAATCCGGACGGGAGGCACGCAGTATTTT. Translating it yields CASKSIRTGGTQYF.

The CDR3 nucleotides read TGTGCCAGCAGTGAATCTGAGAGGGCAGAGACCCAGTACTTC. Translated: CASSESERAETQYF. The chain uses TRBV25-1 and TRBJ2-5; TRBD2 is a possible D gene (5 bases). With 1 base removed from V and 4 bases from J, the gap between germline ends came to 10 bases. Germline V gene data show CDR1 as MGHDK and CDR2 as SYGVNS. The CDR3 runs 14 residues.